The entry below describes one TCR beta chain. The antigen it binds to is not known. There are no base qualities to consult, and no much larger clone falls within one base. On a MiSeq, deep resolution sequencing aimed for a depth between 1 in 1 million and 1 in 200,000 T cells, with each clonotype covered 10x on average. The immunoSEQ hsTCRB Kit was used to generate TCR beta libraries. The published analysis was carried out like this. ImmunoSEQ Data Assistant and ImmunoSEQ Analyzer were used for data analysis, and V, D and J genes were assigned according to IMGT definitions. Clonality, with values ranging from 0 to 1, was calculated as one minus the normalized Shannon entropy of productive rearrangement frequencies. Public clonotype analysis was restricted to overrepresented clonotypes comprising at least 0.05% of each patient's repertoire. Some 13 age-matched healthy donor repertoires from immuneACCESS served as clonality controls. TCRdb took over this immuneACCESS table, retaining in-frame rearrangements with V and J assigned. Such tables are incomplete; in checked studies, under half of the missing clones stem from an unresolved V gene, and the remainder is unexplained. The D gene and trimming were derived from the DNA, and the V and J assignments and clone size from that table. The sample table records around 310,000 clones; around four fifths of these occur just once. The ten largest clones represent 5.5% to 8% of the sample.

These data belong to a study of cytotoxic CD8 clonotypes in ibrutinib-treated CLL (dated by TCRdb to about 2021). Broadly, across the study: The cohort had 11 relapsed/refractory and roughly 14 treatment-naive patients; under 18 were IGHV unmutated. Samples averaged approximately 240,000 productive templates and approximately 100,000 productive rearrangements. Response samples were obtained after a median of approximately twelve months of treatment, with a range of roughly 6 to 40 months. Longitudinal samples were obtainable from about 30% of the roughly 90 participants in the trial. Responses were partial in some 24 patients and complete in 2; after median around 65 months follow-up, about 14 stayed in remission and 12 progressed. Cryopreserved peripheral blood mononuclear cells were obtained prior to treatment, at the time of response, and at either disease progression or sustained remission. Paper-wide results and their limitations: Sustained-remission and progressing patients did not have matched sampling times, and lymph node repertoires were not examined. Public clonotypes were rare and either contracted or stayed stable during treatment, and the rise in clonality at ibrutinib response reflected the expansion of private clonotypes. At baseline, clonality was higher than in age-matched healthy donors and showed a strong correlation with circulating CD8+ T-cell counts. At ibrutinib response clonality went up, during sustained remission it held steady, and at progression it dropped back toward baseline.

For TCR beta library preparation, 2 to 2.5 micrograms of genomic DNA were isolated from cryopreserved PBMCs. High-throughput TCR beta sequencing was performed on longitudinal blood samples from CLL patients receiving ibrutinib monotherapy. The patients took part in an open-label, single-center phase 2 trial of ibrutinib monotherapy. The CDR3, from cysteine to phenylalanine, totals 16 residues. The only DNA kept is the CDR3, 48 bases in frame from the first base. Looking up the germline V gene yields CDR1 SGHTA and CDR2 FQGNSA. Trimming takes 6 bases from V and 6 bases from J, and the germline ends sit 21 bases apart.

In this chain, TRBV7-2 is recombined with TRBJ2-1, and perhaps TRBD2 as D gene, on 6 matching bases. This TCR derives from a human donor with chronic lymphocytic leukemia. Specimen: PBMCs, collected before ibrutinib treatment. CDR3 reads: CASSYQRVGGGNEQFF. The sequenced DNA: TGTGCCAGCAGTTATCAGCGGGTAGGTGGGGGCAATGAGCAGTTCTTC.